These T cell receptor beta chains were read from a single sample in a study of blood T cells in healthy people across ages. TCRdb itself ran the 5' RACE reads through MiXCR, one entry per CDR3 protein. The sample lists roughly 830,000 distinct CDR3 sequences, around 68% seen once, with about a quarter in the top ten. Sequenced material: blood. These receptors came from a man aged 25 to 45 in good health. The CDR3 runs from the conserved cysteine through the conserved F or W. D genes are given only for firm matches. Clone size, where shown, is once, few, many, or a class for clones that have expanded.

v_call	j_call	d_call	clone_size	cdr3_aa	cdr3_nt
TRBV20-1	TRBJ1-1	TRBD1	-	CSASRSGGAGAFF	TGCAGTGCTAGTAGGTCAGGGGGCGCGGGAGCTTTCTTT
TRBV20-1	TRBJ1-2	-	-	CSARDQWVGYGYTF	TGCAGTGCTAGAGATCAGTGGGTTGGGTATGGCTACACCTTC
TRBV6-2/TRBV6-3	TRBJ2-7	TRBD1	once	CASRNRQGGVNEQYF	TGTGCCAGCAGAAACCGACAGGGTGGTGTCAATGAGCAGTACTTC
TRBV20-1	TRBJ2-7	TRBD2	-	CSATATGTNSYEQYF	TGCAGTGCCACAGCTACCGGGACTAACTCCTACGAGCAGTACTTC
TRBV12-3/TRBV12-4	TRBJ1-4	-	-	CASSPDGPGSEKLFF	TGTGCCAGCAGTCCTGACGGACCGGGAAGTGAAAAACTGTTTTTT
TRBV20-1	TRBJ1-6	TRBD1	-	CGASPGQGSSPLHF	TGCGGTGCTAGTCCTGGACAGGGATCTTCACCCCTCCACTTT
TRBV29-1	TRBJ2-5	-	few	CSAETEETQYF	TGCAGCGCAGAGACAGAAGAGACCCAGTACTTC
TRBV6-2/TRBV6-3	TRBJ2-1	-	-	CASSPRAGSSYNEQFF	TGTGCCAGCAGCCCACGGGCAGGTAGCTCCTACAATGAGCAGTTCTTC
TRBV9	TRBJ1-1	-	-	CASSPSGGGWTEAFF	TGTGCCAGCAGCCCTTCCGGGGGGGGGTGGACTGAAGCTTTCTTT
TRBV6-5	TRBJ2-3	TRBD2	few	CASSHAGGYTDTQYF	TGTGCCAGCAGTCACGCGGGGGGGTACACAGATACGCAGTATTTT
TRBV7-9	TRBJ1-2	TRBD1	few	CASSSPGQGNGYTF	TGTGCCAGCAGCTCTCCGGGACAGGGGAATGGCTACACCTTC
TRBV12-3/TRBV12-4	TRBJ2-3	-	-	CASRDGGVTDTQYF	TGTGCCAGTAGAGATGGGGGTGTCACAGATACGCAGTATTTT
TRBV18	TRBJ2-7	TRBD2	few	CASSPAGLALTEQYF	TGTGCCAGCTCACCAGCGGGACTAGCCCTGACCGAGCAGTACTTC
TRBV13	TRBJ1-2	-	-	CASIRQGIYYGYTF	TGTGCCAGCATAAGGCAGGGCATATACTATGGCTACACCTTC
TRBV27	TRBJ1-1	-	-	CASSDNRATEAFF	TGTGCCAGCAGTGACAACCGGGCTACTGAAGCTTTCTTT
TRBV12-3/TRBV12-4	TRBJ2-3	-	-	CASSSGPPDTQYF	TGTGCCAGCAGTTCTGGCCCCCCAGATACGCAGTATTTT
TRBV4-1	TRBJ2-5	TRBD2	-	CASSHPLAGRQETQYF	TGCGCCAGCAGCCACCCACTAGCGGGTCGGCAAGAGACCCAGTACTTC
TRBV7-9	TRBJ2-7	TRBD1	-	CASSLAMGTVYEQYF	TGTGCCAGCAGCTTAGCTATGGGGACAGTATACGAGCAGTACTTC
TRBV6-5	TRBJ1-1	-	-	CASNLGGLNTEAFF	TGTGCCAGCAATTTGGGAGGTCTGAACACTGAAGCTTTCTTT
TRBV6-2/TRBV6-3	TRBJ2-7	TRBD1	once	CASSYLPGQGSYYEQYF	TGTGCCAGCAGTTATCTCCCGGGACAGGGGTCTTATTACGAGCAGTACTTC
TRBV20-1	TRBJ2-2	TRBD2	-	CSSSGGGFGELFF	TGCAGCTCTAGCGGGGGAGGGTTCGGGGAGCTGTTTTTT
TRBV29-1	TRBJ2-5	-	-	CAGEGETQYF	TGCGCAGGGGAGGGAGAGACCCAGTACTTC
TRBV14	TRBJ2-4	-	few	CASSQEWDQIQYF	TGTGCCAGCAGCCAAGAGTGGGATCAAATTCAGTACTTC
TRBV20-1	TRBJ1-6	-	few	CSAREQVGHSPLHF	TGCAGTGCTAGAGAACAGGTCGGCCATTCACCCCTCCACTTT
TRBV9	TRBJ2-1	-	-	CASSVAGGYPNNEQFF	TGTGCCAGCAGCGTAGCTGGGGGGTACCCCAACAATGAGCAGTTCTTC
TRBV30	TRBJ1-1	TRBD1	-	CAWSPGQGNTEAFF	TGTGCCTGGAGCCCCGGACAGGGAAACACTGAAGCTTTCTTT
TRBV6-6	TRBJ2-3	-	-	CAHQWVLTDTQYF	TGTGCCCACCAGTGGGTTCTTACGGATACGCAGTATTTT
TRBV7-9	TRBJ2-3	TRBD1	-	CASSRGTERGTDTQYF	TGTGCCAGCAGCCGAGGGACAGAGAGAGGCACAGATACGCAGTATTTT
TRBV7-3	TRBJ2-3	-	-	CASSQDGPAAQYTQYF	TGTGCCAGCAGCCAGGATGGGCCCGCAGCACAATATACGCAGTATTTT
TRBV20-1	TRBJ2-1	TRBD1	-	CSAVTLQGLTQFF	TGCAGTGCTGTCACACTACAGGGGTTGACGCAGTTCTTC
TRBV6-5	TRBJ1-6	-	few	CASRLNSNNSPLHF	TGTGCCAGCAGACTTAATTCAAATAATTCACCCCTCCACTTT
TRBV16	TRBJ2-5	-	-	CASSQRTAQETQYF	TGTGCCAGCAGCCAACGGACAGCCCAAGAGACCCAGTACTTC
TRBV27	TRBJ1-2	-	many	CASSPPGRGGYTF	TGTGCCAGCAGTCCTCCGGGCCGCGGTGGCTACACCTTC
TRBV11-3	TRBJ2-1	-	-	CASSETVNEQFF	TGTGCCAGCAGCGAGACAGTTAATGAGCAGTTCTTC
TRBV29-1	TRBJ2-7	TRBD2	many	CSVGTSGAYEQYF	TGCAGCGTTGGGACTAGCGGGGCCTACGAGCAGTACTTC
TRBV7-6	TRBJ2-5	-	-	CASSEPGVLETQYF	TGTGCCAGCAGCGAACCCGGGGTTTTGGAGACCCAGTACTTC
TRBV10-3	TRBJ1-6	-	once	CAISEDRDNSPLHF	TGTGCCATCAGTGAGGACAGAGATAATTCACCCCTCCACTTT
TRBV7-2	TRBJ1-2	-	many	CASSRPPGLGLVGYTF	TGTGCCAGCAGCAGGCCCCCGGGGTTGGGTTTAGTTGGCTACACCTTC
TRBV6-5	TRBJ2-3	-	-	CASSYRASTDTQYF	TGCGCCAGCAGTTACAGGGCCAGCACAGATACGCAGTATTTT
TRBV7-2	TRBJ2-2	-	-	CASSSTRGAPTGELFF	TGTGCCAGCAGCTCAACTCGCGGGGCCCCCACCGGGGAGCTGTTTTTT
TRBV11-2	TRBJ2-1	TRBD2	-	CASSLYGSSGAYNEQFF	TGTGCCAGCAGCTTATACGGGTCCAGCGGGGCTTACAATGAGCAGTTCTTC
TRBV20-1	TRBJ1-6	-	-	CSARPPLHF	TGCAGTGCGAGGCCACCCCTCCACTTT
TRBV7-2	TRBJ2-2	-	once	CASSLRGPATSTGELFF	TGTGCCAGCAGCTTGAGGGGTCCGGCTACAAGCACCGGGGAGCTGTTTTTT
TRBV20-1	TRBJ2-4	-	-	CSATAPSYKNIQYF	TGCAGTGCCACCGCCCCCTCATACAAAAACATTCAGTACTTC